The rows below give T cell receptor beta chains drawn from one sample of a study of PD-1 blockade in mismatch repair-deficient tumors. The method was immunoSEQ multiplex PCR; TCRdb's version includes in-frame clones alone and lacks a portion of them. The sample lists about 38,000 clones; 80% to 90% were seen once. The input for sequencing was peripheral blood, taken about 81 weeks after starting pembrolizumab. These receptors came from an adult with mismatch repair-deficient cancer. Each CDR3 is given with its conserved first and last residue. D genes are given only for firm matches. Rows give clone size only sometimes, using once, few, many, or a class for an expanded clone.

j_call clone_size d_call v_call cdr3_nt cdr3_aa
TRBJ2-2 NA TRBD2 TRBV29-1 TGCAGCGGGCTTAGCGGGAGGCCGAACACCGGGGAGCTGTTTTTT CSGLSGRPNTGELFF
TRBJ2-5 NA NA TRBV9 TGTGCCAGCAGCGTAAACAGGGACGGACGAAAAGAGACCCAGTACTTC CASSVNRDGRKETQYF
TRBJ2-2 NA TRBD1 TRBV7-2 TGTGCCAGCAGCTTGGGACGACAGGGGGCCGTGGGCGGGGAGCTGTTTTTT CASSLGRQGAVGGELFF
TRBJ2-3 once NA TRBV6-1 TGTGCCAGCAGCTTCGGGGATACGCAGTATTTT CASSFGDTQYF
TRBJ1-5 NA NA TRBV7-5 TGTGCCAGCAGCGATCGGGACGCCGAGTCGCCCCAGCATTTT CASSDRDAESPQHF
TRBJ2-1 once NA TRBV5-4 TGTGCCAGCAGCTTGGAAGTTAGCGTCGATGAGCAGTTCTTC CASSLEVSVDEQFF
TRBJ2-5 NA NA TRBV11-2 TGTGCCAGCAGCTTATTGACAGCTGGGGAGACCCAGTACTTC CASSLLTAGETQYF
TRBJ1-4 few TRBD1 TRBV6-5 TGTGCCAGCCGGACAGGTGTTGGAGAAAAACTGTTTTTT CASRTGVGEKLFF
TRBJ1-2 NA TRBD1 TRBV5-5 TGTGCCAGCAGCTTGGTCACAGGGGGCGCCTATGGCTACACCTTC CASSLVTGGAYGYTF
TRBJ2-4 NA NA TRBV30 TGTGCCTGGAGTGAAGGGCCCTTC CAWSEGPF
TRBJ2-4 NA TRBD2 TRBV7-8 TGTGCCAGCAGCCTACTAGCGGGAATGGGCATTCAGTACTTC CASSLLAGMGIQYF
TRBJ1-1 NA TRBD1 TRBV12-5 TGTGCTAGTGGTTTGGTACTGGGGGGCAGGGGGGACACTGAAGCTTTCTTT CASGLVLGGRGDTEAFF
TRBJ1-5 NA NA TRBV6-5 TGTGCCAGCACCTCAAGGTGGGGGCTCAATCAGCCCCAGCATTTT CASTSRWGLNQPQHF
TRBJ2-2 NA TRBD2 TRBV11-3 TGTGCCAGCAGCTTAGACCAGGGAGGGGTCACCGGGGAGCTGTTTTTT CASSLDQGGVTGELFF